Each of the 23 T cell receptor beta chains below was sequenced from the same sample in a study of blood T cell repertoires in COVID-19. Assay: immunoSEQ multiplex PCR; the TCRdb copy retains only in-frame clones and omits some. This sample yields approximately 220,000 clones, of which around 80% are seen a single time; more than 4.5% belongs to the top ten. The source material was peripheral blood. Every receptor here comes from a woman aged 55-69 years who had recovered from COVID-19.

This clone was detected only a few times. V and J are TRBV27 and TRBJ2-1; no clear D. CDR1 MNHEY and CDR2 SMNVEV come from the germline V gene (reference sequence). This CDR3 has 14 amino acids. V gave up 4 bases and J gave up 4 bases, with 11 bases separating them. The CDR3 region is CASSSAARYNEQFF. CDR3 nucleotides: TGTGCCAGCAGTTCCGCTGCGCGTTACAATGAGCAGTTCTTC.

The V and J genes are TRBV5-6 and TRBJ2-2; 8 positions agree with TRBD2. The CDR3 is made up of 14 amino acids. Germline-derived CDR1 and CDR2 are SGHDT and YYEEEE. After removal of 4 bases from V and 5 bases from J, the junction contained 4 bases not matched to a gene. The CDR3 loop is CASSPRGGTGELFF. Written as DNA, the CDR3 is TGTGCCAGCAGCCCCCGGGGGGGTACCGGGGAGCTGTTTTTT.

This clone was seen a few times. The chain combines TRBV25-1 with TRBJ2-2; 8 bases fit TRBD1. V lost 6 bases to trimming and J lost 5 bases; unmatched junction nucleotides: 5. CDR3 size: 14 residues. Germline CDR1 is MGHDK and CDR2 is SYGVNS. The CDR3 reads CASSGQGWTGELFF. The CDR3 coding sequence is TGTGCCAGCAGCGGACAGGGTTGGACCGGGGAGCTGTTTTTT.

This sequence joins TRBV28 and TRBJ2-7; TRBD2 aligns across 7 bases. The J segment lost 5 bases and the V segment lost 6 bases, leaving 7 bases of the junction unmatched. Germline V gene sequence: CDR1 MDHEN, CDR2 SYDVKM. CDR3 length: 13 residues. The CDR3 bases are TGTGCCAGCAGCTCCCCCACTAGCGACGAGCAGTACTTC. This codes for CASSSPTSDEQYF.

The chain links TRBV19 to TRBJ1-1; TRBD1 matches at 7 bases. The V gene's germline CDR1 is LNHDA and CDR2 SQIVND (reference sequence). Trimming took 2 bases from V and 9 from J; bases not matched to a gene: 6. There are 13 residues in the CDR3. In DNA form, the CDR3 reads TGTGCCAGTAGTATAAGACAGGGCCCGAAAGCTTTCTTT. Its translation is CASSIRQGPKAFF.

The chain recombines TRBV6-5 with TRBJ2-3; no clear D gene. V was clipped by 3 bases and J by 0 bases, with 13 bases between them. CDR3 length equals 16 residues. Germline V gene data show CDR1 as MNHEY and CDR2 as SVGAGI. CDR3 region: CASSYATASSTDTQYF. The DNA of the CDR3 is TGTGCCAGCAGTTATGCGACGGCTAGTAGCACAGATACGCAGTATTTT.

The chain uses TRBV7-8 and TRBJ1-3; D is possibly TRBD1 (6 bases). The CDR3 has 16 residues. The germline V gene encodes CDR1 SGHVS and CDR2 FQNEAQ. With 3 bases removed from V and 4 bases from J, the gap between germline ends came to 16 bases. CDR3 region: CASSFRGPVVGNTIYF. Here the CDR3 DNA reads TGTGCCAGCAGCTTCAGGGGCCCTGTTGTGGGAAACACCATATATTTT. Complete variable domain (other parts from reference TRBV7-8 and TRBJ1-3): GAGVSQSPRYKVAKRGQDVALRCDPISGHVSLFWYQQALGQGPEFLTYFQNEAQLDKSGLPSDRFFAERPEGSVSTLKIQRTQQEDSAVYLCASSFRGPVVGNTIYFGEGSWLTVV.

The rearrangement joins TRBV2 to TRBJ2-7; TRBD1 aligns across 9 bases. The ends lost 6 bases at V and 3 bases at J; junction bases unmatched: 9. The germline CDR1 and CDR2 sequences are SNHLY and FYNNEI. CDR3 size: 15 residues. CDR3 in DNA: TGTGCCAGCAGCCTCGGGGGACAGGGCCACTACGAGCAGTACTTC. Protein sequence: CASSLGGQGHYEQYF.

The V call is TRBV9, the J call TRBJ2-7; 8 nucleotides agree with TRBD1. The germline V gene has CDR1 SGDLS and CDR2 YYNGEE. This CDR3 has 14 residues. Trimming at V came to 0 bases and at J to 5 bases, leaving 4 bases not matched to a gene. The CDR3 DNA reads as TGTGCCAGCAGCGTAGATGGACAGGGCAACGAGCAGTACTTC. Amino acids: CASSVDGQGNEQYF.

In this sample, this clone turned up once. The V gene is TRBV7-2, the J gene TRBJ1-5; D is uncertain. This CDR3 region has 15 residues. Germline V gene data show CDR1 as SGHTA and CDR2 as FQGNSA. Deletions cut 5 bases from V and 3 bases from J, with 14 bases between. Here the CDR3 DNA reads TGTGCCAGCAGCCCAGAGGCCGGGGTCAATCAGCCCCAGCATTTT. This gives the protein CASSPEAGVNQPQHF.

V is TRBV5-1 and J is TRBJ1-2, with D tentatively TRBD1 (5 bases). The CDR3 is made up of 14 amino acids. The V end lost 5 bases, the J end lost 4 bases, and 15 bases lay between the germline ends. Germline V gene sequence: CDR1 SGHRS, CDR2 YFSETQ. In DNA, the CDR3 is TGCGCCAGCAGGGGGCAGGCTATGGGCTATGGCTACACCTTC. This translates into CASRGQAMGYGYTF.

The chain is built from TRBV5-1 and TRBJ2-1; 12 nucleotides align to TRBD2. V was clipped by 0 bases and J by 10 bases; unmatched bases: 11. Germline loops: CDR1 SGHRS, CDR2 YFSETQ. The CDR3 length is 17 residues. The chain's CDR3 is CASSLDTLAGGPTEQFF. In nucleotides, the CDR3 is TGCGCCAGCAGCTTGGATACTCTAGCGGGGGGGCCAACGGAGCAGTTCTTC. Using reference TRBV5-1 and TRBJ2-1 for the parts outside the CDR3, the full variable domain is KAGVTQTPRYLIKTRGQQVTLSCSPISGHRSVSWYQQTPGQGLQFLFEYFSETQRNKGNFPGRFSGRQFSNSRSEMNVSTLELGDSALYLCASSLDTLAGGPTEQFFGPGTRLTVL.

The V gene is TRBV6-2 or TRBV6-3, the J gene TRBJ2-5, with 8 bases aligning to TRBD2. CDR1 is MNHEY and CDR2 is SVGEGT in the germline V gene. This CDR3 region has 15 residues. V gave up 4 bases and J gave up 0 bases; unmatched junction bases: 4. This chain's CDR3 is CASSSSGGYQETQYF. The CDR3 bases are TGTGCCAGCAGTTCCAGCGGGGGTTACCAAGAGACCCAGTACTTC.

The chain is built from TRBV5-6 and TRBJ1-5, with TRBD1 matching over 8 bases. Germline trimming cut 4 bases from V and 11 bases from J; bases unmatched to any gene: 11. The CDR3 sequence is 14 residues long. From germline, CDR1 is SGHDT and CDR2 YYEEEE. This CDR3 is CASSHRTGTLSQHF. The CDR3 nucleotides are TGTGCCAGCAGCCACCGGACAGGGACTCTTTCCCAGCATTTT.

The rearrangement uses TRBV5-4 and TRBJ1-1, with D tentatively TRBD1 (6 bases). The germline CDR1 and CDR2 sequences are SGHNT and YYREEE (reference sequence). This CDR3 is built from 15 residues. V lost 4 bases, J lost 3 bases, and 16 bases lay in between. The CDR3 nucleotides read TGTGCCAGCAGCCAAAAACAGGGAGGGGACACTGAAGCTTTCTTT. Translation: CASSQKQGGDTEAFF.

About this clone: The junction departs from the called germline gene at one end, perhaps through a read error. In DNA, the CDR3 is TGCGCCAGCAGCTTAAATCTAGCGGGGGCGCTTAAGTCGGTCTTC. This encodes CASSLNLAGALKSVF. V gene TRBV5-1 combines with J gene TRBJ2-1, with 10 bases aligning to TRBD2. The CDR3 totals 15 residues. CDR1 and CDR2 from the germline V gene are SGHRS and YFSETQ.

The chain couples TRBV7-9 to TRBJ1-2; D call uncertain. The germline V gene encodes CDR1 SEHNR and CDR2 FQNEAQ (reference sequence). CDR3 length: 14 residues. V lost 8 bases to trimming and J lost 2 bases, with 15 bases between them. CDR3 loop: CASGTEFDNYGYTF. The DNA of the CDR3 is TGTGCCAGCGGTACGGAGTTTGACAACTATGGCTACACCTTC.

The rearrangement links TRBV5-1 to TRBJ2-1, with D perhaps TRBD2 (5 bases). V shed 4 bases and J shed 4 bases, with 15 bases lying between them. Germline CDR1 is SGHRS and CDR2 is YFSETQ. This CDR3 spans 15 amino acids. The CDR3 spells CASSAGGGSYNEQFF. CDR3 DNA: TGCGCCAGCAGCGCGGGTGGAGGATCTTACAATGAGCAGTTCTTC.

The chain uses TRBV5-1 and TRBJ1-6; no clear D. The V end lost 0 bases, the J end lost 3 bases, and 7 bases lay between the germline ends. The germline CDR1 and CDR2 sequences are SGHRS and YFSETQ. The CDR3 has 15 residues. The CDR3 loop reads CASSLGRNYNSPLHF. The CDR3 nucleotides read TGCGCCAGCAGCTTGGGCAGGAACTATAATTCACCCCTCCACTTT.

The rearrangement uses TRBV29-1 and TRBJ1-2; 7 bases line up with TRBD1. Trimming at V came to 7 bases and at J to 4 bases, leaving 9 bases not matched to a gene. Looked up from germline, CDR1 is SQVTM and CDR2 is ANQGSEA. The CDR3 is 13 amino acids. DNA for the CDR3: TGCAGCGCCGACAGGGATCAGGTCTATGGCTACACCTTC. Residues: CSADRDQVYGYTF.

This rearrangement joins TRBV5-1 to TRBJ2-2; maybe TRBD2 (7 bases). CDR3 length: 15 amino acids. Germline V lookup: CDR1 SGHRS, CDR2 YFSETQ. V shed 6 bases and J shed 4 bases, with 16 bases lying between them. DNA of the CDR3: TGCGCCAGCACCAAAGGGGGGGCGAGCACCGGGGAGCTGTTTTTT. Its protein product is CASTKGGASTGELFF.

The chain links TRBV4-1 to TRBJ1-4; D is perhaps TRBD1 (6 bases). The CDR3 is 14 amino acids. V was pared by 0 bases and J by 6 bases, with 8 bases between. Per the germline V gene, CDR1 is MGHRA and CDR2 is YSYEKL. As DNA, the CDR3 is TGCGCCAGCAGCCAAGAGAGGACAGATGAAAAACTGTTTTTT. This sequence encodes CASSQERTDEKLFF.

The chain joins TRBV10-1 to TRBJ1-2, with TRBD1 identical over 8 bases. Germline V gives CDR1 WNHNN, CDR2 SYGVQD (reference sequence). The CDR3 is 23 residues long. The trim removed 2 bases at V and 0 bases at J, leaving 26 bases unmatched. The CDR3 protein is CASSENMVGAGGGPKDSNYGYTF. The CDR3 DNA reads as TGCGCCAGCAGTGAGAATATGGTCGGGGCAGGGGGCGGACCCAAAGATTCTAACTATGGCTACACCTTC.